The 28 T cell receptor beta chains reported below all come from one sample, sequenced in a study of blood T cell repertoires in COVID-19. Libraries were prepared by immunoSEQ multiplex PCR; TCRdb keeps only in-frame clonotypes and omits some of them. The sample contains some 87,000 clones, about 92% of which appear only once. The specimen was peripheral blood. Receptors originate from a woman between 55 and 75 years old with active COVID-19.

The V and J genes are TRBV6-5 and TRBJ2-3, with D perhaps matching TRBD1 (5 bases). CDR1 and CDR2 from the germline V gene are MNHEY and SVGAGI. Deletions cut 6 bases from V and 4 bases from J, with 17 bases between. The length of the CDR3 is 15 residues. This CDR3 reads CASSSDQGSADTQYF. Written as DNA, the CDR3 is TGTGCCAGCAGCTCAGACCAGGGTTCTGCAGATACGCAGTATTTT.

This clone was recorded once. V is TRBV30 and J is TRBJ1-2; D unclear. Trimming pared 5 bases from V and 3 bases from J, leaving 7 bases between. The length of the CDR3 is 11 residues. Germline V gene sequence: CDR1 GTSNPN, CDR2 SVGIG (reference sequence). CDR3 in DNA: TGTGCCTGGGGTACTGACTATGGCTACACCTTC. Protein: CAWGTDYGYTF. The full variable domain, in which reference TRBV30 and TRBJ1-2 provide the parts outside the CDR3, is SQTIHQWPATLVQPVGSPLSLECTVEGTSNPNLYWYRQAAGRGLQLLFYSVGIGQISSEVPQNLSASRPQDRQFILSSKKLLLSDSGFYLCAWGTDYGYTFGSGTRLTVV.

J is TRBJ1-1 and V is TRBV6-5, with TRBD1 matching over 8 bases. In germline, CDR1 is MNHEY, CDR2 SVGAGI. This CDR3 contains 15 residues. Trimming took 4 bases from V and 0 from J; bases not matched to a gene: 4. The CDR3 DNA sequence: TGTGCCAGCAGTTTGGGGACAGGCTTGAACACTGAAGCTTTCTTT. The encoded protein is CASSLGTGLNTEAFF.

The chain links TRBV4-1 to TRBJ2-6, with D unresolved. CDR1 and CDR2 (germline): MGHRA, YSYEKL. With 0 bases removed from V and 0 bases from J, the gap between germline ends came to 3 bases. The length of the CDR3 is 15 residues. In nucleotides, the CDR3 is TGCGCCAGCAGCCAAGAACACTCTGGGGCCAACGTCCTGACTTTC. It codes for CASSQEHSGANVLTF.

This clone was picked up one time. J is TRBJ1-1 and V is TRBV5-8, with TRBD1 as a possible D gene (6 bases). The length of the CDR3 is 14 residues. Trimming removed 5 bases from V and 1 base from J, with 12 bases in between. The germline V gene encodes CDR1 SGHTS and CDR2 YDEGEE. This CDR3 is CASRMTGGNTEAFF. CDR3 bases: TGTGCCAGCAGGATGACAGGAGGGAACACTGAAGCTTTCTTT.

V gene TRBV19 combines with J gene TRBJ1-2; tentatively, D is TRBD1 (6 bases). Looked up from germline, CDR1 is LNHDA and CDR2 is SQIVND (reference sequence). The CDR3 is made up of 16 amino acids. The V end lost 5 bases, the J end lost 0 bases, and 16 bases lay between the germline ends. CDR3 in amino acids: CASSSWTVSSNYGYTF. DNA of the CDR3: TGTGCCAGTAGTTCGTGGACAGTATCGTCTAACTATGGCTACACCTTC.

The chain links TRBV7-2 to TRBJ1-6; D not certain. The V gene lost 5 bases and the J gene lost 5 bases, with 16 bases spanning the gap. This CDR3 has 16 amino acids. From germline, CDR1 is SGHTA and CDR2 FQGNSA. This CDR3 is CASSPPGSQNNSPLHF. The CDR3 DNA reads TGTGCCAGCAGCCCACCGGGATCCCAAAATAATTCACCCCTCCACTTT.

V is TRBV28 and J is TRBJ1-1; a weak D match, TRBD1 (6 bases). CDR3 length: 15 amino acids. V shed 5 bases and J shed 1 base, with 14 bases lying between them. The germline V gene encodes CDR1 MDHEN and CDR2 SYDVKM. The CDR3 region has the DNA TGTGCCAGCAGTCGCCCCGGGACATCGAACACTGAAGCTTTCTTT. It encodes CASSRPGTSNTEAFF. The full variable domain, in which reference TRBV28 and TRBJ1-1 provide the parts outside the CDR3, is DVKVTQSSRYLVKRTGEKVFLECVQDMDHENMFWYRQDPGLGLRLIYFSYDVKMKEKGDIPEGYSVSREKKERFSLILESASTNQTSMYLCASSRPGTSNTEAFFGQGTRLTVV.

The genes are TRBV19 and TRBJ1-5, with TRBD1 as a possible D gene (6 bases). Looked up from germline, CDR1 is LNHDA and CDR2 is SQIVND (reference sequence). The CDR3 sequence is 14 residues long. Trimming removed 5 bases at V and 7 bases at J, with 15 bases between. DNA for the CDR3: TGTGCCAGTAGTGAGGACAGTTTTAGGCAGCCCCAGCATTTT. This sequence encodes CASSEDSFRQPQHF.

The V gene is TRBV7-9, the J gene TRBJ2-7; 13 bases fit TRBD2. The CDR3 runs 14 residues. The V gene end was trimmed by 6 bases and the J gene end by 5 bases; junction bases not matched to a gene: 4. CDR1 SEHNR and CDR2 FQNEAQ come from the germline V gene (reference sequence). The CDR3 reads CASSPTSGGNEQYF. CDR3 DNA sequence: TGTGCCAGCAGTCCGACTAGCGGGGGGAACGAGCAGTACTTC.

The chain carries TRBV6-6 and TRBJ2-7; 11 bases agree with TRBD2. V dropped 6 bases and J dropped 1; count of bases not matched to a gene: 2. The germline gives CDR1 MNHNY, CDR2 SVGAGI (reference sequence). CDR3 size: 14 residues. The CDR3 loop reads CASRGTSGSYEQYF. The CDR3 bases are TGTGCCAGCAGAGGGACTAGCGGATCCTACGAGCAGTACTTC.

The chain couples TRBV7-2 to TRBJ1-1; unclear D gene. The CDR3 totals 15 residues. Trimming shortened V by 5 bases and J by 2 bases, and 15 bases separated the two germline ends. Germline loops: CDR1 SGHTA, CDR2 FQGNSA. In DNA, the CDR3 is TGTGCCAGCAGCCTACTTAACGCGGGAAACACTGAAGCTTTCTTT. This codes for CASSLLNAGNTEAFF.

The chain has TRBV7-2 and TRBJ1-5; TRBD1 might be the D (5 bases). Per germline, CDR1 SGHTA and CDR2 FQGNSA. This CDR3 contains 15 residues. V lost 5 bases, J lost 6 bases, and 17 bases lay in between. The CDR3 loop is CASSQRQGNGQPQHF. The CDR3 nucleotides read TGTGCCAGCAGCCAACGGCAGGGAAACGGTCAGCCCCAGCATTTT.

The chain's CDR3 is CASRDRVNEQFF. DNA of the CDR3: TGTGCCAGTAGGGACAGGGTCAATGAGCAGTTCTTC. V and J are TRBV19 and TRBJ2-1, with TRBD1 identical over 8 bases. J gave up 6 bases and V 6 bases, and 1 base lay outside the gene matches. Germline values: CDR1 LNHDA, CDR2 SQIVND (reference sequence). This CDR3 contains 12 residues.

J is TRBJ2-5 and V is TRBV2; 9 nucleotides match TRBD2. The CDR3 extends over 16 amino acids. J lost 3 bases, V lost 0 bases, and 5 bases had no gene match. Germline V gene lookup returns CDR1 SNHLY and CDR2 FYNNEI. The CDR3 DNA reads TGTGCCAGCAGTGAAGCACTAGCGGGTGGGGAAGAGACCCAGTACTTC. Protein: CASSEALAGGEETQYF.

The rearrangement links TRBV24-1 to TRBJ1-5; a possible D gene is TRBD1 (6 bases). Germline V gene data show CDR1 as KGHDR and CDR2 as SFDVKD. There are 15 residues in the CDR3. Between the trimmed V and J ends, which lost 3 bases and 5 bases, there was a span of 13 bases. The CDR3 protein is CATSDGTPRDQPQHF. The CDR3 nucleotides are TGTGCCACCAGTGATGGGACACCCCGAGATCAGCCCCAGCATTTT.

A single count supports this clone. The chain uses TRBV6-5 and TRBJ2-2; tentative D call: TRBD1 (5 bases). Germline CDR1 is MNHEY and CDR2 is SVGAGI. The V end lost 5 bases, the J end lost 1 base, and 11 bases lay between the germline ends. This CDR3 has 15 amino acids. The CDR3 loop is CASSNHRWNTGELFF. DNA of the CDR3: TGTGCCAGCAGTAACCACAGGTGGAACACCGGGGAGCTGTTTTTT.

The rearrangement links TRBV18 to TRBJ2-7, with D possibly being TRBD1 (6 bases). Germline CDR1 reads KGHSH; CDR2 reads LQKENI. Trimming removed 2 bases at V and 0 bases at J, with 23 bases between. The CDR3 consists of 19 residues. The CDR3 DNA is TGTGCCAGCTCACCAGGGCCGGGACAAACCAACTACGGCTCCTACGAGCAGTACTTC. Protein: CASSPGPGQTNYGSYEQYF.

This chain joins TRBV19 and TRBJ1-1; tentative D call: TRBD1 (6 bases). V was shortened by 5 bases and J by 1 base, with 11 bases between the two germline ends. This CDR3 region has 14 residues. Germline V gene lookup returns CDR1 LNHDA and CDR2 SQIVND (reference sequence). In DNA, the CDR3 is TGTGCCAGTAGTGCCTACAGGGAGAACACTGAAGCTTTCTTT. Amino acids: CASSAYRENTEAFF.

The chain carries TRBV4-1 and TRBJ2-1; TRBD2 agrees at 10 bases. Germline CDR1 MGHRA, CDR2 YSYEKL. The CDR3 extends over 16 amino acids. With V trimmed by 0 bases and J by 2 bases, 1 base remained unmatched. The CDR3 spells CASSQEAGGPYNEQFF. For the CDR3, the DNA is TGCGCCAGCAGCCAAGAAGCGGGGGGGCCCTACAATGAGCAGTTCTTC.

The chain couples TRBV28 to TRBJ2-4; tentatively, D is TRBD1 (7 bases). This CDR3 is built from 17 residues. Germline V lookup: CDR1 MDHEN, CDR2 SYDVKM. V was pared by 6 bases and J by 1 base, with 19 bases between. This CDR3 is CASRTNRGGGAKNIQYF. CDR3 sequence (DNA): TGTGCCAGCAGGACCAACAGGGGAGGTGGGGCCAAAAACATTCAGTACTTC.

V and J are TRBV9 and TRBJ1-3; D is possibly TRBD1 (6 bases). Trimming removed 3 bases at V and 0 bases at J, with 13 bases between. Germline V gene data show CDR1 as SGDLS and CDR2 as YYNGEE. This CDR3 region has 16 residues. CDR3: CASSGGGGFSGNTIYF. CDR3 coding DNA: TGTGCCAGCAGCGGGGGCGGGGGCTTCTCTGGAAACACCATATATTTT.

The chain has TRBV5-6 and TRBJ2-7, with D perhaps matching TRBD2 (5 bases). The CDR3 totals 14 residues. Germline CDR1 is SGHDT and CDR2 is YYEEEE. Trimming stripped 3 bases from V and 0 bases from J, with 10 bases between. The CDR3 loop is CASSWQRSSYEQYF. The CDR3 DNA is TGTGCCAGCAGCTGGCAGCGGAGCTCCTACGAGCAGTACTTC.

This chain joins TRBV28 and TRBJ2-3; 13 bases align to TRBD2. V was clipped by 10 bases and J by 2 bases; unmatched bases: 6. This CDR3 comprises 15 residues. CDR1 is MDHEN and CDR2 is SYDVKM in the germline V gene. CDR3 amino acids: CATLGLAGNTDTQYF. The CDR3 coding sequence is TGTGCCACCCTGGGACTAGCGGGAAACACAGATACGCAGTATTTT.

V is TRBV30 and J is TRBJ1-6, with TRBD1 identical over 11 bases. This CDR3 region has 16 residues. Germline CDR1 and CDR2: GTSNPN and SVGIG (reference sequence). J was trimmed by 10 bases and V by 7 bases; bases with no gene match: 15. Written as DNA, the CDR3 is TGTGCCTCGGGGACAGGGGGGACTCCTTTACAATCACCCCTCCACTTT. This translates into CASGTGGTPLQSPLHF. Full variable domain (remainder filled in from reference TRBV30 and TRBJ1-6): SQTIHQWPATLVQPVGSPLSLECTVEGTSNPNLYWYRQAAGRGLQLLFYSVGIGQISSEVPQNLSASRPQDRQFILSSKKLLLSDSGFYLCASGTGGTPLQSPLHFGNGTRLTVT.

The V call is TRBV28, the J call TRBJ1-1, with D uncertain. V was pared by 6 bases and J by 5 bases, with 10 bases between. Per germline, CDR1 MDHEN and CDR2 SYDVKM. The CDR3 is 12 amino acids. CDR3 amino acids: CASRRIRTEAFF. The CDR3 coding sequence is TGTGCCAGCAGGCGGATACGGACTGAAGCTTTCTTT.

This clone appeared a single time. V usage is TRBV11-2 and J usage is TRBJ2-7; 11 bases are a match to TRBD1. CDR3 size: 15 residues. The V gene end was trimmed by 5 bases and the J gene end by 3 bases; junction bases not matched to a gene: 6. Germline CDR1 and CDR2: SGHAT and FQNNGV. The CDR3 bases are TGTGCCAGCAGCCGGACCGGGACAGGGGGCTACGAGCAGTACTTC. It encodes CASSRTGTGGYEQYF.

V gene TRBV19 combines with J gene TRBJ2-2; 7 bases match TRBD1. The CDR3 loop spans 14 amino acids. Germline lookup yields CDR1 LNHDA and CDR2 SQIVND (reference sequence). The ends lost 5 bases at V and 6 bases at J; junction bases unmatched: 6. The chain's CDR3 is CASSPWQGAGELFF. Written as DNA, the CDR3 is TGTGCCAGTAGTCCGTGGCAGGGGGCCGGGGAGCTGTTTTTT.